What follows describes a single T cell receptor beta chain. Its antigen is not yet known. The library was produced with 5' RACE. Preparation of each TCR library used approximately 3,500 ng of total RNA. For each sample, cDNA was synthesized in eight separate reactions using SMARTScribe reverse transcriptase. During cDNA synthesis, unique molecular identifiers containing a 6-nucleotide sample barcode were introduced by template switching. Amplification of TCRalpha and TCRbeta cDNA involved two nested PCRs of about 15 and 9 cycles, and each PCR was followed by bead purification. Before amplification, the cDNA was treated with uracil DNA-glycosylase and purified using the QIAquick PCR purification kit. The second PCR added Illumina TruSeq-compatible adapters along with sample-specific barcodes. TapeStation and Qubit were used to check library quality and concentration, and 5 ng of each library was pooled. The pooled libraries were sequenced with 2 x 100 bp reads and custom sequencing primers on an Illumina HiSeq2500 single-index Rapid Run. Under the source paper's analysis protocol: MiGEC version 1.2.6 was used for UMI-based consensus assembly, which corrected PCR and sequencing errors. MiXCR version 2.1.1 was used to carry out V(D)J alignment, clonotype assembly and CDR3 extraction. Normalisation of gene usage, clonotype sharing and MAIT/NKT TCR abundance was achieved by analysing the top 1000, 10 000 and 20 000 clonotypes per sample. Diversity was computed as the inverse Simpson index with the vegan R package after downsampling to 27 000 UMIs. Statistical testing used paired Mann-Whitney U tests on the discordant twin pairs and applied Benjamini-Hochberg correction for multiple testing. TCRdb reprocessed the reads and lists each CDR3 protein sequence as a single entry, with no DNA. V and J calls and clone size were set by TCRdb, not the authors. The sample table records about 150,000 distinct CDR3 sequences. More than 0.95% of the sample rests with the top ten.

From its cysteine to its phenylalanine, the CDR3 spans 14 amino acids. Only the protein is available. The germline V gene (reference sequence) specifies DFQATT as CDR1 and SNEGSKA as CDR2. The entry originates in a study of monozygotic twins with inflammatory bowel disease (dated by TCRdb to between 2018 and 2020). Describing the broader study: In total, approximately 28 monozygotic twin pairs made up the full study: 19 Danish pairs, all IBD-discordant, plus nine German pairs, of which four were IBD-concordant and five were IBD-discordant. The search for disease-associated traits relied mainly on comparing, within discordant pairs, IBD patients with their genetically identical healthy co-twins. Each individual had, on average, about 151 000 unique TCRalpha sequences and 181 000 unique TCRbeta sequences available for analysis. On the study overall, not on this receptor specifically: TCRbeta repertoire diversity, by inverse Simpson index, was decreased in IBD patients compared with their healthy co-twins. Concordant and discordant twins showed no difference in repertoire similarity, possibly because of limited statistical power. Different T cell subtypes could not be distinguished in the analysis. Compared with healthy twins, IBD patients had fewer clonotypes in common with other individuals, a difference most pronounced in patients showing signs of disease activity. Background noise and inter-individual variability may have been introduced into the repertoires by the differing immunosuppressive treatments among patients. The results gave no support for a single strong signal or clonotype linked to IBD.

A roughly 2.4 ml peripheral blood sample was drawn into PAXgene tubes per donor and stored at -80°C. Without any T cell sorting, total RNA was extracted from whole blood using the PAXgene blood miRNA kit on an automated QIAcube. Deep TCRalpha and TCRbeta repertoire profiling with unique molecular barcoding was performed on peripheral blood of monozygotic twin pairs concordant or discordant for inflammatory bowel disease. Smoking habits were recorded for all twin pairs, with individuals classified as current, former or never smokers. This TCR was sampled from a human donor with ulcerative colitis or Crohn's disease, or a healthy co-twin of an affected twin (not recorded which). The sequence links TRBV20-1 to TRBJ2-7; TCRdb gives TRBD2 as the D gene, but with no DNA this cannot be confirmed. The sequencing sample was made of blood. This receptor carries the CDR3 CSASGLAGRWEQYF.